These T cell receptor beta chains were read from a single sample in a study of graft-versus-host responses after intestinal transplantation. Some clones are missing from TCRdb's copy, which holds only in-frame ones; the method was immunoSEQ multiplex PCR. The sample lists 9,500 to 13,000 clones, 90% to 95% occurring once. The sequences come from PBMCs, collected roughly 64 days after transplant. These receptors came from a human patient who received an intestinal transplant, so some T cells may come from the graft donor. The CDR3 runs from the conserved cysteine through the conserved F or W. The order of the fields is V gene, J gene, D gene, CDR3 protein. A D gene is named only where the DNA matches it firmly.

v_call: TRBV9
j_call: TRBJ2-5
d_call: -
cdr3_aa: CASSEDGEVQETQYF

v_call: TRBV27
j_call: TRBJ2-3
d_call: TRBD2
cdr3_aa: CASSLLGGEDTQYF

v_call: TRBV11-1
j_call: TRBJ2-1
d_call: TRBD2
cdr3_aa: CASRLTSGNYNEQFF

v_call: TRBV28
j_call: TRBJ2-5
d_call: TRBD2
cdr3_aa: CASSKPLTKTSGRVETQYF

v_call: TRBV28
j_call: TRBJ2-1
d_call: TRBD1
cdr3_aa: CASSRDRETYNEQFF

v_call: TRBV7-9
j_call: TRBJ2-2
d_call: TRBD1
cdr3_aa: CASSQTETGGADTGELFF

v_call: TRBV28
j_call: TRBJ1-2
d_call: -
cdr3_aa: CASSPHSRGGYGYTF

v_call: TRBV2
j_call: TRBJ1-6
d_call: TRBD1
cdr3_aa: CASSASDRGFGSPLHF

v_call: TRBV4-1
j_call: TRBJ2-7
d_call: -
cdr3_aa: CASSQLGSYEQYF

v_call: TRBV27
j_call: TRBJ2-7
d_call: TRBD1
cdr3_aa: CASSLLTVTGVHEQYF

v_call: TRBV28
j_call: TRBJ1-4
d_call: -
cdr3_aa: CASSLTGHYEKLFF

v_call: TRBV4-2
j_call: -
d_call: -
cdr3_aa: CASSQEGRRSYEQYF

v_call: TRBV28
j_call: TRBJ2-1
d_call: TRBD2
cdr3_aa: CASSQTGLAAGEQFF

v_call: TRBV4-1
j_call: TRBJ1-5
d_call: -
cdr3_aa: CASSQDGGGVGQPQHF

v_call: TRBV13
j_call: TRBJ1-1
d_call: -
cdr3_aa: CASSLPYRANTEAFF

v_call: TRBV9
j_call: TRBJ1-2
d_call: -
cdr3_aa: CASSVEGSPNYGYTF

v_call: TRBV6-4
j_call: TRBJ2-5
d_call: TRBD2
cdr3_aa: CASFSGRACEETQYF

v_call: TRBV5-1
j_call: TRBJ2-7
d_call: -
cdr3_aa: CASSLGGGPYEQYF

v_call: TRBV28
j_call: TRBJ1-4
d_call: -
cdr3_aa: CASSLAAGEGEKLFF

v_call: TRBV6-1
j_call: TRBJ2-1
d_call: TRBD1
cdr3_aa: CASSTRRGRGEQFF

v_call: TRBV7-9
j_call: TRBJ2-3
d_call: -
cdr3_aa: CASSIAVRTDTQYF

v_call: TRBV11-3
j_call: TRBJ2-3
d_call: -
cdr3_aa: CASSLGTWERTDTQYF

v_call: TRBV6-5
j_call: TRBJ1-6
d_call: -
cdr3_aa: CASSYYSSYNSPLHF

v_call: TRBV5-4
j_call: TRBJ2-1
d_call: TRBD2
cdr3_aa: CASSWGLAGGTSGYNEQFF

v_call: TRBV9
j_call: TRBJ1-1
d_call: TRBD1
cdr3_aa: CASSVDYRGGTEAFF

v_call: TRBV14
j_call: TRBJ2-7
d_call: TRBD1
cdr3_aa: CASSQVNRGIEQYF

v_call: TRBV19
j_call: TRBJ2-1
d_call: TRBD2
cdr3_aa: CASSPSGSSYNEQFF

v_call: TRBV28
j_call: TRBJ1-6
d_call: -
cdr3_aa: CASSFVGTNNSPLHF

v_call: TRBV7-9
j_call: TRBJ2-5
d_call: TRBD1
cdr3_aa: CASSLALSGQGRETQYF

v_call: TRBV14
j_call: TRBJ2-1
d_call: TRBD2
cdr3_aa: CASSHGLAGFYNEQFF

v_call: TRBV6-5
j_call: TRBJ1-5
d_call: -
cdr3_aa: CASSSYVLSNQPQHF

v_call: TRBV6-5
j_call: TRBJ2-7
d_call: TRBD1
cdr3_aa: CASSRQGTYEQYF

v_call: TRBV7-3
j_call: TRBJ2-3
d_call: -
cdr3_aa: CASSSGLGDTQYF

v_call: TRBV28
j_call: TRBJ1-5
d_call: -
cdr3_aa: CASRSIEPQHF

v_call: TRBV6-4
j_call: TRBJ2-3
d_call: -
cdr3_aa: CASSTSGTDTQYF

v_call: TRBV7-9
j_call: TRBJ2-2
d_call: -
cdr3_aa: CASSFSTGELFF